This T cell receptor beta chain was identified during a study of identical twins. There are a few counts of this clonotype. The CDR3 loop spans 14 amino acids. V lost 0 bases to trimming and J lost 5 bases, with 9 bases between them. Germline-derived CDR1 and CDR2 are SGHRS and YFSETQ. A single record per CDR3 protein comes from TCRdb applying MiXCR to the 5' RACE reads. Here the sample spans approximately 700,000 distinct CDR3 sequences, over 15% being singletons. These records were also assigned to another study, of T cells expressing NK-cell markers.

The chain recombines TRBV5-1 with TRBJ1-5; D perhaps matches TRBD1 (5 bases). The clonotype originates from a woman between 18 and 30 years old in good health. The sample comprised PBMCs. The CDR3 spells CASSLVGGDQPQHF. CDR3 DNA: TGCGCCAGCAGCTTGGTTGGGGGGGATCAGCCCCAGCATTTT.